These 8 T cell receptor beta chains share one sample of origin, sequenced in a study of blood T cell repertoires in COVID-19. The method was immunoSEQ multiplex PCR; TCRdb's version includes in-frame clones alone and lacks a portion of them. Here the sample spans 97,000 or so clones, roughly 84% being singletons. Source material: peripheral blood. All receptors derive from a human donor in a cohort sampled during active COVID-19.

This clone occurred a few times. This rearrangement joins TRBV5-1 to TRBJ2-7; TRBD1 matches 12 bases. CDR1 is SGHRS, CDR2 YFSETQ, per germline. Germline trimming cut 3 bases from V and 2 bases from J; bases unmatched to any gene: 3. The CDR3 length is 15 residues. The chain's CDR3 is CASSWGQGATYEQYF. Written as DNA, the CDR3 is TGCGCCAGCAGCTGGGGACAGGGGGCGACCTACGAGCAGTACTTC.

The gene calls are TRBV9 and TRBJ1-3, with 8 bases aligning to TRBD1. With 2 bases clipped from V and 4 bases from J, the junction kept 11 bases outside the gene matches. The germline V gene encodes CDR1 SGDLS and CDR2 YYNGEE. This CDR3 contains 17 residues. CDR3 nucleotides: TGTGCCAGCAGCGTGGGGGCTTGGCAGGGGGCAGGAAACACCATATATTTT. Protein product: CASSVGAWQGAGNTIYF.

The J gene is TRBJ1-1, the V gene TRBV20-1, with D unclear. The length of the CDR3 is 13 residues. Germline CDR1 is DFQATT and CDR2 is SNEGSKA (reference sequence). The V and J ends lost 3 bases and 4 bases respectively, with 12 bases between them. CDR3 in DNA: TGCAGTGCTAGTACGGTGGAGGGCACTGAAGCTTTCTTT. Amino acids: CSASTVEGTEAFF.

The V gene is TRBV27, the J gene TRBJ1-2, with a weak D call TRBD1 (6 bases). This CDR3 is 14 amino acids long. Germline CDR1 and CDR2: MNHEY and SMNVEV (reference sequence). Trimming cost V 4 bases and J 5 bases, with 14 bases left between them. Here the CDR3 reads CASSSAGANYGYTF. The DNA of the CDR3 is TGTGCCAGCAGTTCGGCAGGGGCCAATTATGGCTACACCTTC.

The chain uses TRBV7-2 and TRBJ2-3; 8 bases are shared with TRBD2. CDR1 and CDR2 from the germline V gene are SGHTA and FQGNSA. J was trimmed by 4 bases and V by 5 bases; bases with no gene match: 5. The CDR3 has 14 residues. The CDR3: CASSLGGAPDTQYF. DNA for the CDR3: TGTGCCAGCAGCCTCGGGGGGGCTCCAGATACGCAGTATTTT.

The chain links TRBV7-2 to TRBJ1-1; TRBD1 matches at 7 bases. The CDR3 extends over 13 amino acids. J lost 4 bases, V lost 5 bases, and 4 bases had no gene match. CDR1 and CDR2 from the germline V gene are SGHTA and FQGNSA. CDR3 region: CASSRQGLTEAFF. In DNA, the CDR3 is TGTGCCAGCAGCCGACAGGGCCTCACTGAAGCTTTCTTT.

The chain employs TRBV27 and TRBJ2-1; possibly TRBD1 for D (5 bases). The CDR3 totals 12 residues. Germline values: CDR1 MNHEY, CDR2 SMNVEV (reference sequence). Trimming cost V 8 bases and J 6 bases, with 11 bases left between them. The CDR3 spells CASGIRGNEQFF. DNA of the CDR3: TGTGCCAGCGGAATTAGGGGCAATGAGCAGTTCTTC.

This clone has only one observation. The CDR3 sequence: CASSSLAGGETEAFF. CDR3 nucleotide sequence: TGTGCCAGCAGCTCCCTCGCAGGGGGCGAAACTGAAGCTTTCTTT. The J gene is TRBJ1-1, the V gene TRBV7-9; 8 nucleotides agree with TRBD1. The CDR3 contains 15 residues. V shed 4 bases, J shed 5 bases, and the junction held 9 bases outside the gene matches. The germline V gene has CDR1 SEHNR and CDR2 FQNEAQ (reference sequence).